The T cell receptor beta chain under discussion was sequenced for a study of Graves' ophthalmopathy and Graves' hyperthyroidism. V dropped 4 bases and J dropped 0 bases, with 16 bases sitting between them. From germline, CDR1 is MGHRA and CDR2 YSYEKL. The CDR3 is 18 amino acids. The sequenced template was RNA, covering the TCR beta CDR3 region. An initial RT-PCR round employing HTBI primers preceded a second-round multiplex PCR. TCRdb ran MiXCR on the multiplex PCR reads and lists one entry per CDR3 protein. The data show more than 300,000 distinct CDR3 sequences, roughly a sixth seen once. Ineligible for inclusion were patients with other autoimmune diseases, uncontrolled infections, pregnancy or lactation. The starting material, around 9.3 ml of fresh peripheral blood, provided the PBMCs.

The sample was peripheral blood. This TCR was recovered from an adult woman with stable Graves' hyperthyroidism. V is TRBV4-1 and J is TRBJ2-6; unclear D gene. The CDR3 loop reads CASSPQMTSYSGANVLTF. CDR3 coding DNA: TGCGCCAGCAGCCCCCAAATGACTTCTTACTCTGGGGCCAACGTCCTGACTTTC.